This TCR beta chain stems from a study of tumor and adjacent non-tumor tissue in lung cancer. This sample's RNA came from whole unsorted tissue. The normal lung tissue was taken more than 3 cm from the tumor edge. The CDR3 extends over 16 amino acids. Germline V gene lookup returns CDR1 SGHAT and CDR2 FQNNGV. Three rounds of nested PCR, following a modified ARM-PCR protocol, produced the TCRbeta library. TCRdb reprocessed the multiplex PCR reads with MiXCR, giving one entry per CDR3 protein. The sample includes 60,000 or so distinct CDR3 sequences, roughly two thirds of them seen just once. This clonotype turned up a few times. An end of the junction differs from the germline gene, which may be a read error.

This sequence was found in an older man with non-small cell lung cancer. The chain combines TRBV11-2 with TRBJ2-3, with D possibly matching TRBD2 (6 bases). The sequencing sample was made of distant non-tumor lung tissue. CDR3 sequence (DNA): TGTGCCAGCAGCTCAGTAGGGACCGGGGGAACAGATACGCGGTATTTT. Encoded protein: CASSSVGTGGTDTRYF.